This TCR beta chain comes out of a study of sequential checkpoint blockade in melanoma. Study-wide background: TCRβ was sequenced from DNA of under 100 pretreatment tumors. Matched biopsies came pretreatment and at week 13 for twenty-two patients.

This clone was counted between two and nine times. Its specificity is not known. Assay: immunoSEQ multiplex PCR; the TCRdb copy retains only in-frame clones and omits some. This table holds approximately 7,800 clones, over 25% found once. Treatment: randomized to nivolumab then ipilimumab (arm A) or the reverse (arm B). Findings and limits, study-wide: Rising tumor T-cell fraction and clonality meant about 30 times likelier benefit. Tumor T-cell fraction and clonality correlated with PD-L1 and CD8+ counts.

Germline values: CDR1 MGHRA, CDR2 YSYEKL. This CDR3 contains 16 residues. V was pared by 1 base and J by 7 bases, with 9 bases of the junction left unmatched. The chain links TRBV4-1 to TRBJ2-1; TRBD2 aligns across 8 bases. The starting material was tumor tissue (inferred from file names), obtained from a patient given nivolumab and ipilimumab in sequence. The TCR originated in a human donor with melanoma. DNA for the CDR3: TGCGCCAGCAGCCAAGGGGGACGGGGGGGCCTAAATGAGCAGTTCTTC. As protein: CASSQGGRGGLNEQFF.